The clone carrying this T cell receptor (beta chain) appeared once. The source of the sample is a study of CD8 T cells in Susac syndrome. In blood CD8+ and CD4+ T cells, TCR beta underwent sequencing. Random hexamers primed reverse transcription of about 0.45 to 1 ug RNA. The authors amplified TCR beta CDR3 across 54 Vbeta and 13 Jbeta using immunoSEQ multiplex PCR. Each CDR3 protein gets one entry after TCRdb re-called the immunoSEQ multiplex PCR reads with MiXCR. The sample has about 210,000 distinct CDR3 sequences, roughly 96% seen once. Per germline, CDR1 MNHEY and CDR2 SMNVEV (reference sequence). CDR3 size: 16 residues. J lost 2 bases, V lost 6 bases, and 8 bases had no gene match.

The clonotype was recovered from a human donor with multiple sclerosis. Material: CD4+ T cells from PBMCs. The chain links TRBV27 to TRBJ2-1; 9 bases line up with TRBD2. The CDR3 bases are TGTGCCAGCAGCCTCGCAATAGCGGGAGCCTACAATGAGCAGTTCTTC. Its protein product is CASSLAIAGAYNEQFF.